This T cell receptor beta chain was observed in a study of blood T cell repertoires in COVID-19. V shed 2 bases and J shed 3 bases, with 3 bases lying between them. Germline CDR1 KGHSH, CDR2 LQKENI. The CDR3 has 12 amino acids. Sequenced by immunoSEQ multiplex PCR; TCRdb stores in-frame clones only, minus some. The sample lists roughly 200,000 clones; roughly 81% were seen once. What was sequenced was peripheral blood. The TCR comes from a middle-aged woman with COVID-19, enrolled during active disease. The genes are TRBV18 and TRBJ2-3; no definite D call. DNA of the CDR3: TGTGCCAGCTCACCAGAGACAGATACGCAGTATTTT. Amino acids: CASSPETDTQYF. Looking up the rest from reference TRBV18 and TRBJ2-3 gives the full variable domain: NAGVMQNPRHLVRRRGQEARLRCSPMKGHSHVYWYRQLPEEGLKFMVYLQKENIIDESGMPKERFSAEFPKEGPSILRIQQVVRGDSAAYFCASSPETDTQYFGPGTRLTVL.